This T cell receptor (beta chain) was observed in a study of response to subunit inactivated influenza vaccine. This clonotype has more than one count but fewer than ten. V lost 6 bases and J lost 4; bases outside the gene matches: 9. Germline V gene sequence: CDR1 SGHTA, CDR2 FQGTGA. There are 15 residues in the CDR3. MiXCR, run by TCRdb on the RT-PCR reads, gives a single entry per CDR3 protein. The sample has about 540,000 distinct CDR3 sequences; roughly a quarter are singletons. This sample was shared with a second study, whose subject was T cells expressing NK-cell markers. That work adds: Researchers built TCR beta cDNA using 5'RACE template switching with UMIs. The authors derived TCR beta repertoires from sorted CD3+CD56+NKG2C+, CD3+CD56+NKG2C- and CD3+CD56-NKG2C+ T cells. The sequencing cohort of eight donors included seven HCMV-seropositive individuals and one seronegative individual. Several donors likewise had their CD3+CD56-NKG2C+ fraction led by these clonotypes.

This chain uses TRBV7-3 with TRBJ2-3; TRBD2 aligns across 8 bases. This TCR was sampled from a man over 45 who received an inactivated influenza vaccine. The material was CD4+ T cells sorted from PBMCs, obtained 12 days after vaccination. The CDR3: CASSQALAEADTQYF. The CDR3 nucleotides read TGTGCCAGCAGTCAGGCACTAGCGGAGGCAGATACGCAGTATTTT.